The T cell receptor (beta chain) described here comes from a study of shared clonotypes between healthy human individuals. Germline V gives CDR1 SGHRS, CDR2 YFSETQ. V shed 4 bases and J 2 bases; nucleotides not matched to a gene: 8. The length of the CDR3 is 16 residues. Both subsets, CD45RA+ naive and CD45RA-negative memory, were split from the CD4+ cells. Assay used: immunoSEQ multiplex PCR; TCRdb lists only in-frame clones, some missing. The data hold about 2.4 million clones, with 93% observed a single time. Study outcomes and limitations: In contrast to clonotypes shared by all four donors, non-shared clonotypes had lower generation probabilities.

With regard to this clone: Its antigen remains unidentified.

The rearrangement uses TRBV5-1 and TRBJ2-2; 7 nucleotides match TRBD1. The sequence derives from a man aged 18 to 30 in good health. Some clones in this sample may be carry-over from other donors' samples. Sequenced material: naive CD4+ T cells from PBMCs. Regarding subset: CD45RA+ positively selected. This chain's CDR3 is CASSRTGGPNTGELFF. CDR3 sequence (DNA): TGCGCCAGCAGCAGGACAGGAGGACCTAACACCGGGGAGCTGTTTTTT.